The T cell receptor (beta chain) under discussion was sequenced for a study of blood T cell repertoires in COVID-19. The CDR3 covers 16 residues. The V segment lost 2 bases and the J segment 5 bases; nucleotides outside the gene matches: 8. CDR1 and CDR2 (germline): MGHRA, YSYEKL. Clones were sequenced by immunoSEQ multiplex PCR, and TCRdb holds only the in-frame ones, with some missing. Of 200,000 to 300,000 clones listed, approximately 86% are singletons. This clone came up many times. The specimen was peripheral blood. This TCR was recovered from a human donor in a cohort sampled during active COVID-19. The chain recombines TRBV4-1 with TRBJ2-2; 7 bases are a match to TRBD2. The CDR3 sequence: CASSQSRGVGTGELFF. The CDR3 coding sequence is TGCGCCAGCAGCCAAAGTCGGGGGGTAGGGACCGGGGAGCTGTTTTTT.